These T cell receptor beta chains were read from a single sample in a study of T cell repertoires in cytomegalovirus infection. In TCRdb, the reads were re-called with MiXCR into one record per CDR3 protein. There are just under 500,000 distinct CDR3 sequences in the sample; 30% to 35% occur only once, and under 20% lies in the top ten. Their cognate antigens are unknown. The input for sequencing was cultured PBMCs, taken from culture after CMV antigen stimulation. Receptors originate from a human donor in good health (CMV status not recorded). Some clones in this sample may be carry-over from other donors' samples. Both conserved end residues are part of each CDR3. D genes are given only for firm matches. Clone size appears in some rows only: once, few, many, or a class for an expanded clone.

>TRBV7-2|many|14|TRBJ1-1|.
CASSLAGAGQEAFF
TGTGCCAGCAGCCTTGCGGGGGCAGGGCAAGAAGCTTTCTTT
>TRBV12-3/TRBV12-4|.|13|TRBJ2-4|.
CASSFGLLDIQYF
TGTGCCAGCAGTTTTGGGCTTTTGGACATTCAGTACTTC
>TRBV7-4|.|12|TRBJ2-3|TRBD2
CASSFAGEAQYF
TGTGCCAGCAGCTTCGCGGGAGAGGCGCAGTATTTT
>TRBV7-2|few|14|TRBJ2-3|.
CASSLQAGTDTQYF
TGTGCCAGCAGCTTGCAGGCGGGCACAGATACGCAGTATTTT
>TRBV30|.|12|TRBJ2-7|.
CAWSGYGYEQYF
TGTGCCTGGAGTGGCTACGGGTACGAGCAGTACTTC
>TRBV18|.|13|TRBJ2-7|TRBD2
CASSPTSALEQYF
TGTGCCAGCTCACCTACTAGCGCCCTCGAGCAGTACTTC
>TRBV29-1|.|15|TRBJ2-3|TRBD2
CSASLLAGGADTQYF
TGCAGCGCATCCCTACTAGCGGGGGGGGCAGATACGCAGTATTTT
>TRBV29-1|.|16|TRBJ2-1|.
CSVVLLIPSSYNEQFF
TGCAGCGTTGTTCTCCTTATCCCAAGCTCCTACAATGAGCAGTTCTTC
>TRBV27|few|16|TRBJ1-2|.
CASTSVGKNTNYGYTF
TGTGCCAGCACCTCCGTCGGGAAAAATACTAACTATGGCTACACCTTC
>TRBV7-2|few|14|TRBJ1-5|.
CASSQPGSNQPQHF
TGTGCCAGCAGTCAGCCGGGCAGCAATCAGCCCCAGCATTTT
>TRBV19|.|16|TRBJ2-1|TRBD2
CASSTGLAGGVNEQFF
TGTGCCAGTAGTACGGGACTAGCGGGAGGGGTCAATGAGCAGTTCTTC
>TRBV29-1|.|15|TRBJ1-3|.
CSVEDRGFDGNTIYF
TGCAGCGTTGAAGATCGAGGATTTGATGGAAACACCATATATTTT
>TRBV20-1|.|14|TRBJ1-1|TRBD1
CSALGQPMNTEAFF
TGCAGTGCCCTGGGACAGCCTATGAACACTGAAGCTTTCTTT
>TRBV6-2/TRBV6-3|few|16|TRBJ2-3|.
CASSYRRGPRTDTQYF
TGTGCCAGCAGTTACCGCAGGGGCCCTCGCACAGATACGCAGTATTTT